The following is a T cell receptor (beta chain) sequence with its context. Its specificity is not known. The CDR3 has 16 residues. With V trimmed by 4 bases and J by 5 bases, 11 bases remained unmatched. Germline V gene sequence: CDR1 SGHKS, CDR2 YYEKEE (reference sequence). The sample belongs to a study of CD8 T cells in ankylosing spondylitis. General observations from the study: What seemed typical of ankylosing spondylitis blood was a TCR beta motif built from fewer than ten highly homologous variants. The study looked at matched synovial fluid samples from ankylosing spondylitis patients. Disease-linked clones were reported to be significantly enriched there.

With molecular barcodes, quantitative 5'-RACE was used to make the TCR beta libraries. TCRdb recomputed calls from the 5' RACE reads with MiXCR, one row per CDR3 protein. The sample shows approximately 540,000 distinct CDR3 sequences, roughly 13% of them seen only once. Source material: blood, either unsorted or a sorted T cell fraction (not recorded which). This rearrangement joins TRBV5-5 to TRBJ2-2; 7 bases fit TRBD2. The receptor's source is a male donor with ankylosing spondylitis. DNA of the CDR3: TGTGCCAGCAGCCCTCCGGGGGGAACGAGGACCGGGGAGCTGTTTTTT. This codes for CASSPPGGTRTGELFF.